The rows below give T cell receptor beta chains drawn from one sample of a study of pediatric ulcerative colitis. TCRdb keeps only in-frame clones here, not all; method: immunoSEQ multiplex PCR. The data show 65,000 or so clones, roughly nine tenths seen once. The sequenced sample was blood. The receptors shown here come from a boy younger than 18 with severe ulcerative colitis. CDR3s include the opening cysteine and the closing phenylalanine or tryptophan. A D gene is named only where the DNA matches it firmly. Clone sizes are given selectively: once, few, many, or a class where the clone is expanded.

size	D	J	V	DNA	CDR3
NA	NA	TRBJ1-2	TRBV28	TGTGCCAGCAGTCTAACAGAGTCCTATGGCTACACCTTC	CASSLTESYGYTF
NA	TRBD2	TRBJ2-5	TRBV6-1	TGTGCCAGCAGTGTTGGACTAGCGGGAGGCGGAGAGACCCAGTACTTC	CASSVGLAGGGETQYF
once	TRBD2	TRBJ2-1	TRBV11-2	TGTGCCAGCAGCTTAGGGTTTAGCGGGAGCTATGAGCAGTTCTTC	CASSLGFSGSYEQFF
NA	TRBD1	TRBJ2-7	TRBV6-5	TGTGCCAGCACTTCGGGACAGACCTACGAGCAGTACTTC	CASTSGQTYEQYF
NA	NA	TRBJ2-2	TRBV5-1	TGCGCCAGCCTCTCCCTGAACGCCGGGGAGCTGTTTTTT	CASLSLNAGELFF
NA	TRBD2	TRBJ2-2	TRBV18	TGTGCCAGCTCACCACGGCCTAGCGGGAAGGCCGGGGAGCTGTTTTTT	CASSPRPSGKAGELFF
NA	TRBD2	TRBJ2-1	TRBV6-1	TGTGCCAGCAGTGAACTAGCGGGCTCCTACAATGAGCAGTTCTTC	CASSELAGSYNEQFF
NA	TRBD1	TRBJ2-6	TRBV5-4	TGTGCCAGCAGCTTACCTGCCGGGACAGGGTCTGGGGCCAACGTCCTGACTTTC	CASSLPAGTGSGANVLTF
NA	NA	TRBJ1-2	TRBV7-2	TGTGCCAGCAGCTTAGAGGAGGGGAACTATGGCTACACCTTC	CASSLEEGNYGYTF
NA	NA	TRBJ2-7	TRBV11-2	TGTGCCAGCAGCCCGACCCGGGGATCCTACGAGCAGTACTTC	CASSPTRGSYEQYF
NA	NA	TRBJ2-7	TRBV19	TGTGCCAGTAGTAACAACGGAGCCTACGAGCAGTACTTC	CASSNNGAYEQYF
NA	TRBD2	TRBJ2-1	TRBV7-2	TGTGCCAGCAGCCGCGACATGGGGCTAGCGGGAGGGTTTGAGCAGTTCTTC	CASSRDMGLAGGFEQFF
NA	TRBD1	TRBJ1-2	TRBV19	TGTGCCAGTAAGGGACAGGAGGACTATGGCTACACCTTC	CASKGQEDYGYTF
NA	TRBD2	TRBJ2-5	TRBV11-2	TGTGCCAGCAGCTCGGGACTAATCCAGTACTTC	CASSSGLIQYF
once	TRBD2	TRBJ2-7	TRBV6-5	TGTGCCAGCAGGCCTGGACTAGCGGGAAGCGAGCAGTACTTC	CASRPGLAGSEQYF
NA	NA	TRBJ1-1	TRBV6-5	TGTGCCAGCAGTTACGGGACAACGAACACTGAAGCTTTCTTT	CASSYGTTNTEAFF
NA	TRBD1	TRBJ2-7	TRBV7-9	TGTGCCAGCAGCTCAGAACAGGGGGCGCAGGGCGAGCAGTACTTC	CASSSEQGAQGEQYF
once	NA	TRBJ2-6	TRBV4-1	TGCGCCAGCAGCCAAGCCCAATGGACCGGAAGGGCCAACGTCCTGACTTTC	CASSQAQWTGRANVLTF
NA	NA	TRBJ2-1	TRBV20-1	TGCAGTGCTAGCCCGACTAGAGAGCAGTTCTTC	CSASPTREQFF
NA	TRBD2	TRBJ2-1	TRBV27	TGTGCCAGCAGTGTCGGACTAGGGACCTACAATGAGCAGTTCTTC	CASSVGLGTYNEQFF
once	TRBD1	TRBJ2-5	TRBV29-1	TGCAGCGTTACCGGGACAGAGAGGGAACAAGAGACCCAGTACTTC	CSVTGTEREQETQYF
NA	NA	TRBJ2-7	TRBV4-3	TGCGCCAGCAGCCAAGGGGGGCCGGGGAGCTCCTACGAGCAGTACTTC	CASSQGGPGSSYEQYF
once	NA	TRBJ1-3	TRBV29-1	TGCAGCGTTGAATTCCTTGGGGGCTCTGGAAACACCATATATTTT	CSVEFLGGSGNTIYF
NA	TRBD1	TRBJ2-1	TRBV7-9	TGTGCCAGCAGCTTAGTTTGGACAGGAGACTACAATGAGCAGTTCTTC	CASSLVWTGDYNEQFF
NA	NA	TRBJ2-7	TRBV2	TGTGCCAGCAGTGAAATTCAGCAGTACTTC	CASSEIQQYF
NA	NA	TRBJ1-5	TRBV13	TGTGCCAGCAGCTTAGGGCCGGATAGCAATCAGCCCCAGCATTTT	CASSLGPDSNQPQHF
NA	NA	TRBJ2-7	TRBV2	TGTGCCAGCAGTGACGGGGGCCCGGGGCAGTACTTC	CASSDGGPGQYF
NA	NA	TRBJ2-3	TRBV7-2	TGTGCCAGCAGCTTATGGGGAGTCACAGATACGCAGTATTTT	CASSLWGVTDTQYF
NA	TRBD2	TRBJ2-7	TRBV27	TGTGCCAGCAGTTTGCTGTGCGTCTTTGGGACTAGCGGGAGACCCGATTTCGAGCAGTACTTC	CASSLLCVFGTSGRPDFEQYF
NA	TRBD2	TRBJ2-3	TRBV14	TGTGCCAGCAGCCCCTTTTTAGCGGGCGTCACAGATACGCAGTATTTT	CASSPFLAGVTDTQYF
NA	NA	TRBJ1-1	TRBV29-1	TGCAGCGTTGTACCGGAACGGGGGAACACTGAAGCTTTCTTT	CSVVPERGNTEAFF
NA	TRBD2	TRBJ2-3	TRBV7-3	TGTGCCAGCAGCTTATCGGCGGGAGCTGTAGATACGCAGTATTTT	CASSLSAGAVDTQYF
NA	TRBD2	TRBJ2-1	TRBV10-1	TGCGCCAGCAGTGAGAAACCCCTAGCGGGAAACCCCATAGAGCAGTTCTTC	CASSEKPLAGNPIEQFF
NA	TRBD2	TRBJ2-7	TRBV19	TGTGCCAGTAGTATAAGGGCCCCGACGACTAGCGGGAGTAACGAGCAGTACTTC	CASSIRAPTTSGSNEQYF
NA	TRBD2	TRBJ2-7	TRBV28	TGTGCCAGCAGTCCTGGACTAGCGCGGCAGTACTTC	CASSPGLARQYF
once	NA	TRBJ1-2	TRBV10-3	TGTGCCATCAGCCCAGAGGGGAACTATGGCTACACCTTC	CAISPEGNYGYTF
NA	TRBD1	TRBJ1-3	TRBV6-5	TGTGCCAGCGGACAGGGGTGGGGAAACACCATATATTTT	CASGQGWGNTIYF
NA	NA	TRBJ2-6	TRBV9	TGTGCCAGCAGCGTTGGCCTTCTCAACTTCGCTGGGGCCAACGTCCTGACTTTC	CASSVGLLNFAGANVLTF
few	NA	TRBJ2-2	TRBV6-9	TGTGCCAGCAGTTATCATTCTCCGATAGTCAACACCGGGGAGCTGTTTTTT	CASSYHSPIVNTGELFF
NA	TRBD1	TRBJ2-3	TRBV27	TGTGCCAGCAGGTTAGGGACAGGGGCCACAGATACGCAGTATTTT	CASRLGTGATDTQYF
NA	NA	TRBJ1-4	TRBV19	TGTGCCAGTAGTATCCGTCCCGATGAAAAACTGTTTTTT	CASSIRPDEKLFF
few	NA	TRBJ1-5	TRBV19	TGTGCCAGTACGGACCGTGGGAGCAATCAGCCCCAGCATTTT	CASTDRGSNQPQHF
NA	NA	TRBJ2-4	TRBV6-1	TGTGCCAGCAGTGAATTCACAGGCGGGGCCAAAAACATTCAGTACTTC	CASSEFTGGAKNIQYF
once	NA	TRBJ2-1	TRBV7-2	TGTGCCAGCACCCTAGGTCTGGGGGGTGGTGAGCAGTTCTTC	CASTLGLGGGEQFF
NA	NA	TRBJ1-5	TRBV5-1	TGCGCCAGCAGGGTGGACACATCAAGCAATCAGCCCCAGCATTTT	CASRVDTSSNQPQHF
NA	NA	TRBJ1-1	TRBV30	TGTGCCTGGAGTCTGAGGAACACTGAAGCTTTCTTT	CAWSLRNTEAFF